Following are 29 T cell receptor beta chains from one sample sequenced in a study of OX40 agonist ivuxolimab in advanced cancers. Only in-frame clones appear in the TCRdb table, and some are missing; sequencing was by immunoSEQ multiplex PCR. The sample records more than 35,000 clones, roughly 80% being singletons. The sample consisted of CD4+ or CD8+ T cells sorted from blood, taken in a trial of the OX40 agonist ivuxolimab. The receptor source for this set is an adult with an advanced solid tumor such as melanoma, head and neck, liver or kidney cancer.

This clone was recorded only once. This rearrangement joins TRBV11-2 to TRBJ1-5; TRBD1 is a possible D gene (6 bases). Trimming stripped 5 bases from V and 0 bases from J, with 14 bases between. The CDR3 covers 16 residues. Germline CDR1 is SGHAT and CDR2 is FQNNGV. DNA of the CDR3: TGTGCCAGCAGCGGGGAGACAGGCTATAGCAATCAGCCCCAGCATTTT. Its translation is CASSGETGYSNQPQHF.

This chain uses TRBV7-9 with TRBJ1-6; 8 nucleotides match TRBD1. CDR1 SEHNR and CDR2 FQNEAQ come from the germline V gene (reference sequence). The CDR3 runs 15 residues. J lost 7 bases, V lost 1 base, and 3 bases had no gene match. CDR3 DNA sequence: TGTGCCAGCAGCTTAGTACAGGGGGAGAATTCACCCCTCCACTTT. Its protein product is CASSLVQGENSPLHF.

The CDR3 spells CASLDHTEAFF. The DNA for the CDR3 is TGTGCCAGCTTAGATCACACTGAAGCTTTCTTT. The chain recombines TRBV27 with TRBJ1-1; D call uncertain. CDR3 size: 11 residues. Looked up from germline, CDR1 is MNHEY and CDR2 is SMNVEV (reference sequence). Trimming shortened V by 8 bases and J by 3 bases, and 7 bases separated the two germline ends.

CDR3 bases: TGTGCCAGTAGTATAGTAGGGGGGGGCAACAATCAGCCCCAGCATTTT. Translated: CASSIVGGGNNQPQHF. This chain links TRBV19 with TRBJ1-5; D may be TRBD1 (6 bases). Germline assignment: CDR1 LNHDA and CDR2 SQIVND (reference sequence). V dropped 1 base and J dropped 3 bases, with 13 bases sitting between them. This CDR3 region has 16 residues. The entire variable domain, with the rest obtained from reference TRBV19 and TRBJ1-5, is as follows: DGGITQSPKYLFRKEGQNVTLSCEQNLNHDAMYWYRQDPGQGLRLIYYSQIVNDFQKGDIAEGYSVSREKKESFPLTVTSAQKNPTAFYLCASSIVGGGNNQPQHFGDGTRLSIL.

The chain employs TRBV5-6 and TRBJ2-7; 7 bases agree with TRBD2. Germline V gives CDR1 SGHDT, CDR2 YYEEEE. V lost 4 bases, J lost 5 bases, and 9 bases stayed unmatched. This CDR3 is 14 amino acids long. The CDR3 nucleotides read TGTGCCAGCAGCCGCATTGACGGGAGGCACGAGCAGTACTTC. It translates to CASSRIDGRHEQYF.

The chain has TRBV11-3 and TRBJ2-1; D possibly uses TRBD1 or TRBD2 (5 bases each). The CDR3 loop spans 13 amino acids. Germline values: CDR1 SGHNT, CDR2 YENEEA. The V gene lost 4 bases and the J gene lost 6 bases, with 10 bases spanning the gap. CDR3 protein: CASSSGTTNEQFF. CDR3 coding DNA: TGTGCCAGCAGCTCCGGGACCACCAATGAGCAGTTCTTC.

J is TRBJ1-5 and V is TRBV6-5; possibly TRBD1 for D (6 bases). Germline values: CDR1 MNHEY, CDR2 SVGAGI. CDR3 length: 14 amino acids. The V gene lost 5 bases and the J gene lost 0 bases, with 8 bases spanning the gap. The CDR3 DNA reads TGTGCCAGCAGTCGACAGGATAGCAATCAGCCCCAGCATTTT. This gives the protein CASSRQDSNQPQHF.

The gene calls are TRBV5-1 and TRBJ2-3; D is ambiguous. The CDR3 is made up of 13 amino acids. The V end lost 2 bases, the J end lost 1 base, and 5 bases lay between the germline ends. CDR1 is SGHRS and CDR2 is YFSETQ in the germline V gene. CDR3 sequence: CASSFDGTDTQYF. CDR3 nucleotides: TGCGCCAGCAGCTTCGACGGCACAGATACGCAGTATTTT.

On this clone: An end of the junction does not agree with germline; a read error may underlie this. The chain recombines TRBV2 with TRBJ2-7, with 14 bases lining up with TRBD2. The V gene's germline CDR1 is SNHLY and CDR2 FYNNEI. The CDR3 loop spans 18 amino acids. This chain's CDR3 is CASSDSGLAGDSSSEQYF. In nucleotides, the CDR3 is TGTGCCAGCAGTGATTCGGGACTAGCGGGAGATTCTTCCTCCGAGCAGTACTTC.

The chain links TRBV7-2 to TRBJ2-6, with a possible D match to TRBD1 (6 bases). Germline-derived CDR1 and CDR2 are SGHTA and FQGNSA. V was clipped by 4 bases and J by 1 base, with 8 bases between them. The CDR3 is 15 residues long. The CDR3 DNA reads as TGTGCCAGCAGCTACCAGGGGTCTGGGGCCAACGTCCTGACTTTC. Translated: CASSYQGSGANVLTF.

The V call is TRBV19, the J call TRBJ1-2; a possible D gene is TRBD1 (5 bases). CDR3 length: 13 residues. The germline V and J ends were trimmed by 6 bases and 8 bases, with 16 bases remaining between them. Germline CDR1 reads LNHDA; CDR2 reads SQIVND (reference sequence). In DNA form, the CDR3 reads TGTGCCAGTAGCTCTCCGGAAGGGACGGGCTACACCTTC. This translates into CASSSPEGTGYTF.

This clone came up once. V gene TRBV4-2 combines with J gene TRBJ1-2; a weak D match, TRBD1 (5 bases). CDR1 is LGHNA, CDR2 YNFKEQ, per germline. CDR3 size: 14 residues. V lost 0 bases and J lost 1, with 6 bases in between. CDR3 sequence reads: CASSQEDSNYGYTF. CDR3 coding DNA: TGTGCCAGCAGCCAAGAAGACAGTAACTATGGCTACACCTTC.

In nucleotides, the CDR3 is TGTGCCAGCTCACCACGGGGTTATAGCAATCAGCCCCAGCATTTT. Translated: CASSPRGYSNQPQHF. V is TRBV18 and J is TRBJ1-5; D is undetermined. Between the trimmed V and J ends, which lost 1 base and 0 bases, there was a span of 7 bases. The CDR3 is 15 amino acids. From germline, CDR1 is KGHSH and CDR2 LQKENI.

The V call is TRBV18, the J call TRBJ1-2, with 8 bases fitting TRBD1. The CDR3 is 15 residues long. J gave up 8 bases and V 2 bases, and 10 bases lay outside the gene matches. Germline CDR1 KGHSH, CDR2 LQKENI. CDR3 coding DNA: TGTGCCAGCTCACCAATGACAGGGGTGGATTTGGGCTACACCTTC. Amino acid sequence: CASSPMTGVDLGYTF.

V usage is TRBV29-1 and J usage is TRBJ2-1; D gene unclear. The ends were cut back, 6 bases at V and 5 bases at J, with 14 bases in the middle. Germline values: CDR1 SQVTM, CDR2 ANQGSEA. The CDR3 length is 13 residues. CDR3 DNA sequence: TGCAGCGTCGGCAAAAACAAAGACAATGAGCAGTTCTTC. Translating gives CSVGKNKDNEQFF.

The J gene is TRBJ1-2, the V gene TRBV29-1; no definite D call. The CDR3 has 11 residues. V was pared by 1 base and J by 8 bases, with 8 bases between. CDR1 is SQVTM and CDR2 is ANQGSEA in the germline V gene. The CDR3 here is CSVEVGKGYTF. CDR3 nucleotide sequence: TGCAGCGTTGAAGTGGGGAAAGGCTACACCTTC.

V usage is TRBV6-5 and J usage is TRBJ1-1; D is unresolved. The V end was cut by 2 bases, the J end by 5 bases, with 9 bases between. Germline assignment: CDR1 MNHEY and CDR2 SVGAGI. CDR3 size: 13 residues. The CDR3 protein is CASSYQVETEAFF. CDR3 DNA sequence: TGTGCCAGCAGTTACCAGGTGGAAACTGAAGCTTTCTTT.

The chain has TRBV1 and TRBJ1-2; the table's D gene call, TRBD1, was not cross checked with the DNA. TRBV1 is assigned pseudogene status. This CDR3 is built from 17 residues. CDR3 sequence: CTSSQGSPGSFNYGYTF. For the CDR3, the DNA is TGCACCAGCAGCCAAGGTTCTCCAGGAAGCTTTAACTATGGCTACACCTTC.

V is TRBV19 and J is TRBJ1-1, with no clear D. V shed 3 bases and J shed 7 bases, with 12 bases lying between them. The CDR3 has 13 residues. Germline V gives CDR1 LNHDA, CDR2 SQIVND (reference sequence). The CDR3 protein is CASSILSGSEAFF. CDR3 nucleotides: TGTGCCAGTAGTATTTTATCGGGAAGTGAAGCTTTCTTT.

This chain connects TRBV19 to TRBJ1-5; D unresolved. Looked up from germline, CDR1 is LNHDA and CDR2 is SQIVND (reference sequence). V was pared by 6 bases and J by 7 bases, with 7 bases between. The CDR3 runs to 11 residues. DNA for the CDR3: TGTGCCAGTAGCCGTGGGCAGCCCCAGCATTTT. Its protein is CASSRGQPQHF. Based on the CDR3 plus reference TRBV19 and TRBJ1-5, the full variable domain is DGGITQSPKYLFRKEGQNVTLSCEQNLNHDAMYWYRQDPGQGLRLIYYSQIVNDFQKGDIAEGYSVSREKKESFPLTVTSAQKNPTAFYLCASSRGQPQHFGDGTRLSIL.

This clone was detected a few times. The genes are TRBV2 and TRBJ2-5, with 7 positions matching TRBD1. V gave up 2 bases and J gave up 4 bases; unmatched junction bases: 1. Germline values: CDR1 SNHLY, CDR2 FYNNEI. CDR3 length: 13 amino acids. The CDR3 bases are TGTGCCAGCAGTGAAAACAGGGGAGAGACCCAGTACTTC. Amino acids: CASSENRGETQYF. The full variable domain, completed using reference TRBV2 and TRBJ2-5, is EPEVTQTPSHQVTQMGQEVILRCVPISNHLYFYWYRQILGQKVEFLVSFYNNEISEKSEIFDDQFSVERPDGSNFTLKIRSTKLEDSAMYFCASSENRGETQYFGPGTRLLVL.

Concerning this clone: A read error may produce the germline difference seen at one junction end. The CDR3 DNA is TGTGTCAGCAAAGGGGTTGGGGATGGCTACACCTTC. Its translation is CVSKGVGDGYTF. The chain has TRBV2 and TRBJ1-2; tentatively, D is TRBD1 (5 bases). The CDR3 covers 12 residues. CDR1 is SNHLY and CDR2 is FYNNEI in the germline V gene.

The gene calls are TRBV11-3 and TRBJ2-3; 8 bases are shared with TRBD1. This CDR3 spans 17 amino acids. The trim removed 5 bases at V and 4 bases at J, leaving 14 bases unmatched. CDR1 SGHNT and CDR2 YENEEA come from the germline V gene. The CDR3 nucleotides read TGTGCCAGCAGCCCCACTACGATACAGGGGGTAGCAGATACGCAGTATTTT. It specifies CASSPTTIQGVADTQYF.

The chain has TRBV6-5 and TRBJ2-1; the D gene could be TRBD1 or TRBD2 (5 bases each). The germline V gene encodes CDR1 MNHEY and CDR2 SVGAGI. V was pared by 5 bases and J by 0 bases, with 11 bases between. The CDR3 is 15 residues long. CDR3 amino acids: CASSGFGGSYNEQFF. The CDR3 DNA reads as TGTGCCAGCAGTGGGTTTGGGGGCTCCTACAATGAGCAGTTCTTC.

The chain joins TRBV7-2 to TRBJ2-3; D may be TRBD2 (5 bases). With 3 bases removed from V and 2 bases from J, the gap between germline ends came to 9 bases. Germline lookup yields CDR1 SGHTA and CDR2 FQGNSA. The CDR3 is 14 amino acids. The CDR3 spells CASSFAGSTDTQYF. CDR3 bases: TGTGCCAGCAGCTTCGCGGGTTCCACAGATACGCAGTATTTT.

The chain uses TRBV7-8 and TRBJ2-1, with 9 bases lining up with TRBD2. The J segment lost 3 bases and the V segment lost 5 bases, leaving 5 bases of the junction unmatched. This CDR3 spans 15 amino acids. Per germline, CDR1 SGHVS and CDR2 FQNEAQ. CDR3 sequence (DNA): TGTGCCAGCAGCCGAGCGGGAGGTCACTACAATGAGCAGTTCTTC. Translated, it gives CASSRAGGHYNEQFF. Combining the CDR3 with reference TRBV7-8 and TRBJ2-1 gives the whole variable domain GAGVSQSPRYKVAKRGQDVALRCDPISGHVSLFWYQQALGQGPEFLTYFQNEAQLDKSGLPSDRFFAERPEGSVSTLKIQRTQQEDSAVYLCASSRAGGHYNEQFFGPGTRLTVL.

V and J are TRBV5-1 and TRBJ1-6; D unresolved. The CDR3 has 15 amino acids. Per germline, CDR1 SGHRS and CDR2 YFSETQ. V lost 1 base, J lost 8 bases, and 13 bases lay in between. CDR3 nucleotide sequence: TGCGCCAGCAGCTTGTTCCAGGAGGCTGATTCACCCCTCCACTTT. As protein: CASSLFQEADSPLHF.

This clone was seen only once. This chain uses TRBV7-2 with TRBJ1-3; D remains unclear. Germline V gene sequence: CDR1 SGHTA, CDR2 FQGNSA. This CDR3 has 15 amino acids. Trimming cost V 5 bases and J 1 base, with 12 bases left between them. The CDR3 DNA reads TGTGCCAGCAGCCCCAGACCTACATCTGGAAACACCATATATTTT. Amino acids: CASSPRPTSGNTIYF.

The chain joins TRBV18 to TRBJ2-1; 7 bases are shared with TRBD2. V lost 1 base to trimming and J lost 8 bases; unmatched junction nucleotides: 11. CDR3 length: 16 amino acids. From germline, CDR1 is KGHSH and CDR2 LQKENI. As DNA, the CDR3 is TGTGCCAGCTCACCACTTCGGGGGAGGGCCAACTATGAGCAGTTCTTC. The encoded protein is CASSPLRGRANYEQFF.